This TCR beta chain was found in a study of T-cell memory formation after mild COVID-19. Germline lookup yields CDR1 SGHRS and CDR2 YFSETQ. V lost 2 bases to trimming and J lost 2 bases, with 11 bases between them. This CDR3 is 15 amino acids long. This clonotype was seen only a few times. Sample barcodes and UMIs were carried by the TCR alpha and TCR beta cDNA libraries that 5'RACE generated with constant-segment primers. MiXCR, run by TCRdb on the 5' RACE reads, gives a single entry per CDR3 protein. The sample has 150,000 to 200,000 distinct CDR3 sequences, around a tenth seen once. V usage is TRBV5-1 and J usage is TRBJ1-3; D is undetermined. What was sequenced was PBMCs or a T cell subset sorted from them (not recorded which). The sequence came from a man between 18 and 29 years old who had mild COVID-19 (a few samples of this study predate the infection). Cell type and time point are not known. The CDR3 spells CASSLATDTGNTIYF. CDR3 in DNA: TGCGCCAGCAGCTTAGCCACAGACACTGGAAACACCATATATTTT.